This T cell receptor (beta chain) was sequenced during a study of T cell responses to AZD1222 COVID-19 vaccine. Whole-study findings and limits: Researchers report vaccine-associated CD4 TCRs spanning spike, with dominance at 160-218 and 743-854.

Repertoires were generated with immunoSEQ multiplex PCR, while TCRdb's copy carries only in-frame clones and drops some. The sample holds 150,000 to 200,000 clones; approximately 90% are singletons and the top ten take more than 1.5%. The CDR3 covers 15 residues. CDR1 is SGHTA, CDR2 FQGNSA, per germline. Trimming removed 5 bases at V and 6 bases at J, with 17 bases between. Concerning this clone: Its specificity is unknown.

Here the sequenced sample was peripheral blood, taken 28 days after the second AZD1222 dose. The source is an adult who received the AZD1222 COVID-19 vaccine. This sequence joins TRBV7-2 and TRBJ1-5; possibly TRBD1 for D (5 bases). The CDR3 DNA follows: TGTGCCAGCAGCCCCCAAACCGGGGCGGGTCAGCCCCAGCATTTT. Its protein is CASSPQTGAGQPQHF.